This T cell receptor (beta chain) was observed in a study of cytomegalovirus exposure and HLA in healthy donors. The donors were members of the approximately 130-subject validation cohort (separate from the approximately 670-subject first cohort). The table lists this clone with a few counts. This CDR3 is 15 amino acids long. Looked up from germline, CDR1 is LNHDA and CDR2 is SQIVND (reference sequence). Trimming shortened V by 7 bases and J by 0 bases, and 13 bases separated the two germline ends. Profiling relied on immunoSEQ multiplex PCR, and the TCRdb table lists in-frame clones only, not all of them. Here the sample spans about 98,000 clones, roughly 87% being singletons.

The rearrangement joins TRBV19 to TRBJ1-5; D is unresolved. The source is a man aged 18 to 29 in good health and CMV-seropositive. The specimen was PBMCs. The CDR3 region has the DNA TGTGCCAGTATGCAGATGACGGGTAGCAATCAGCCCCAGCATTTT. Translation: CASMQMTGSNQPQHF.